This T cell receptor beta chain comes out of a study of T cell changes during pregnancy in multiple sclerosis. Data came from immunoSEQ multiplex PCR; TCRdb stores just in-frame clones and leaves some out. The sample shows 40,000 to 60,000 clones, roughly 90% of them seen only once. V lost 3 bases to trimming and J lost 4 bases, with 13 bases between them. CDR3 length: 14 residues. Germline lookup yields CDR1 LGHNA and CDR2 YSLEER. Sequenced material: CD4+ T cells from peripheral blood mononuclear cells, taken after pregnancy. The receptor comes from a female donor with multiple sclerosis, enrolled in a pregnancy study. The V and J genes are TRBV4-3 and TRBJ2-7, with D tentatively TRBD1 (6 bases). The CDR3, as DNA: TGCGCCAGCAGCCATGCCAGGGGAGAGTACGAGCAGTACTTC. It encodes CASSHARGEYEQYF.